The T cell receptor (beta chain) described here comes from a study of cytomegalovirus exposure and HLA in healthy donors. This clone has a handful of counts. In the PCR, 60 Vbeta and 13 Jbeta primers were used. Data came from immunoSEQ multiplex PCR; TCRdb stores just in-frame clones and leaves some out. The sample lists more than 85,000 clones, roughly 80% occurring once. V lost 4 bases and J 0 bases, leaving 7 bases between the germline ends. Germline values: CDR1 LGHNA, CDR2 YSLEER. This CDR3 is 15 amino acids long. The clonotype comes from a woman aged 40 to 50 in good health and CMV-seropositive. Sequencing was performed on PBMCs. The rearrangement uses TRBV4-3 and TRBJ2-6; possible D gene TRBD1, 6 bases. The CDR3 sequence: CASSRQVSGANVLTF. CDR3 DNA sequence: TGCGCCAGCAGCCGACAGGTCTCTGGGGCCAACGTCCTGACTTTC.